This T cell receptor (beta chain) was identified during a study of T cells in Graves' hyperthyroidism and ophthalmopathy. Study results and caveats: The blood repertoire included most of the expanded thyroid clonotypes above 0.001.

The CDR3 loop spans 17 amino acids. CDR1 is LGHNT, CDR2 FRNRAP, per germline. Deletions cut 6 bases from V and 2 bases from J, with 21 bases between. Using RNA transcripts as the source, TCR beta CDR3 regions were amplified. The primer set for the first-round RT-PCR of the TCR CDR3 was HTBI. One entry per CDR3 protein results from TCRdb running MiXCR on the multiplex PCR reads. The data contain a few hundred thousand distinct CDR3 sequences, 18% of them singletons. This clonotype was counted at least ten times. Antigen specificity is unknown. Graves' hyperthyroidism was deemed stable given no ophthalmopathy progression within 18 months. This sample holds PBMCs from 8 to 10 ml fresh peripheral blood.

Sequenced: blood. J is TRBJ2-3 and V is TRBV12-5, with D uncertain. The sequence came from a man aged 35 to 55 with Graves' hyperthyroidism. The CDR3 loop reads CASGRSAPGFPTDTQYF. Written as DNA, the CDR3 is TGTGCTAGTGGCCGCTCCGCACCCGGGTTTCCCACAGATACGCAGTATTTT.